This TCR beta chain was sequenced during a study of CD8+ T cells in alopecia areata. Study findings and constraints: Scalp and blood retained many expanded lesional clones during tofacitinib. Within the top 100, expanded CD8+ clones significantly decreased with tofacitinib, as did scalp clonality.

Of note for this clone: Its antigen is undetermined.

cDNA reverse transcribed from extracted RNA served as the sequencing template. The table came from immunoSEQ multiplex PCR; TCRdb's copy has only in-frame clones and leaves some out. Here the sample spans about 200,000 clones, roughly 64% being singletons. This CDR3 is built from 16 residues. Per germline, CDR1 SGDLS and CDR2 YYNGEE. Trimming at V came to 5 bases and at J to 6 bases, leaving 13 bases not matched to a gene. This sample's treatment: oral pan-JAK inhibitor, 5-10 mg twice daily. Sequenced material: CD4+ T cells sorted from blood, taken at week 24, from a patient treated with tofacitinib. The V call is TRBV9, the J call TRBJ2-1, with 8 positions matching TRBD1. The TCR was taken from a human donor with alopecia areata. CDR3 loop: CASSSRTGRRVNEQFF. CDR3 DNA: TGTGCCAGCAGTTCCCGGACAGGGCGCCGGGTCAATGAGCAGTTCTTC.